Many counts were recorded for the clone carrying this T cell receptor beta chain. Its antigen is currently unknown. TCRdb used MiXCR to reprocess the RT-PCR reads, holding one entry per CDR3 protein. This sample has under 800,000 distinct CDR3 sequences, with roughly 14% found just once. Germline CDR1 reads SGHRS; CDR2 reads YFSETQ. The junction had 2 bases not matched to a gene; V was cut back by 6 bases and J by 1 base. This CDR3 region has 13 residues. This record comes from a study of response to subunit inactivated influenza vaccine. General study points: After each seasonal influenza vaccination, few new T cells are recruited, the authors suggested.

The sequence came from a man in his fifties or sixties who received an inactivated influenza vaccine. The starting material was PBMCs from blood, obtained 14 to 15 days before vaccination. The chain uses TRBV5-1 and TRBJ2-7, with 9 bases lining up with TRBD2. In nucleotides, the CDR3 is TGCGCCAGCAACCTAGCGGGGTCCTACGAGCAGTACTTC. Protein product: CASNLAGSYEQYF.